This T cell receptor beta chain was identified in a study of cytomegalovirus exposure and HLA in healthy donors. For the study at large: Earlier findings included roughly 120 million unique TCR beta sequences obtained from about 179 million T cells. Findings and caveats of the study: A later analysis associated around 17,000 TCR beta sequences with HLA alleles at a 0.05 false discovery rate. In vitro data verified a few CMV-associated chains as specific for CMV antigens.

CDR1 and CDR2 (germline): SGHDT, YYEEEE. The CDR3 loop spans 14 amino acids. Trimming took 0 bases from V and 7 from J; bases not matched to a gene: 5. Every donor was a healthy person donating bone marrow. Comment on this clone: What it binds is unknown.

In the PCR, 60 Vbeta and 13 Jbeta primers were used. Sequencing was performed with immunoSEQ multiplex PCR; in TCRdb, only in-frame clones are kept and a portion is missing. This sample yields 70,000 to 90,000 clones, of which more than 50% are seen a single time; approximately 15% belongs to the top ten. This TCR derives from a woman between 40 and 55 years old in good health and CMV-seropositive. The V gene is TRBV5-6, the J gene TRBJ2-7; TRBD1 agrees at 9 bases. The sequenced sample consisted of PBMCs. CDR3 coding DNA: TGTGCCAGCAGCTTGGGGGGACAGGGAGCGGAGCAGTACTTC. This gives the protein CASSLGGQGAEQYF.